The next 15 T cell receptor beta chains were all read from a single sample in a study of blood T cell repertoires in COVID-19. Some clones are missing from TCRdb's copy, which holds only in-frame ones; the method was immunoSEQ multiplex PCR. Here the sample spans 200,000 to 300,000 clones, approximately 88% being singletons. Sequenced: PBMCs or T cells enriched from blood (not recorded which). The receptors here all came from a woman in her forties who had been exposed to COVID-19.

This clone was detected a few times. This chain links TRBV3-1 (or the pseudogene TRBV3-2) with TRBJ1-6; weak D call: TRBD1 (5 bases). This CDR3 region has 16 residues. Germline loops: CDR1 LGHDT, CDR2 YNNKEL (reference sequence). The V and J ends lost 4 bases and 10 bases respectively, with 20 bases between them. The CDR3 coding sequence is TGTGCCAGCAGCCCGCGGGACTCCTTCCTGGGGTCACCCCTCCACTTT. Amino acids: CASSPRDSFLGSPLHF.

The chain combines TRBV6-4 with TRBJ2-1; D might be TRBD1 (5 bases). V lost 4 bases, J lost 9 bases, and 7 bases lay in between. The CDR3 spans 11 residues. Germline V gene data show CDR1 as MRHNA and CDR2 as SNTAGT. This CDR3 is CASSAGPEQFF. CDR3 sequence (DNA): TGTGCCAGCAGTGCAGGGCCTGAGCAGTTCTTC.

J is TRBJ2-1 and V is TRBV7-3; D is possibly TRBD2 (6 bases). With 1 base removed from V and 4 bases from J, the gap between germline ends came to 8 bases. Germline values: CDR1 SGHTA, CDR2 FQGTGA. The CDR3 loop spans 14 amino acids. The CDR3 spells CASSLSGIYNEQFF. In DNA, the CDR3 is TGTGCCAGCAGCTTAAGCGGGATTTACAATGAGCAGTTCTTC. The full variable domain, in which reference TRBV7-3 and TRBJ2-1 provide the parts outside the CDR3, is GAGVSQTPSNKVTEKGKYVELRCDPISGHTALYWYRQSLGQGPEFLIYFQGTGAADDSGLPNDRFFAVRPEGSVSTLKIQRTERGDSAVYLCASSLSGIYNEQFFGPGTRLTVL.

The chain links TRBV9 to TRBJ1-6; D is perhaps TRBD1 (6 bases). Trimming shortened V by 0 bases and J by 2 bases, and 12 bases separated the two germline ends. CDR1 is SGDLS, CDR2 YYNGEE, per germline. The CDR3 length is 17 residues. The CDR3 here is CASSVAGRGAYNSPLHF. The CDR3 bases are TGTGCCAGCAGCGTAGCTGGCAGGGGCGCCTATAATTCACCCCTCCACTTT.

The chain couples TRBV5-1 to TRBJ2-3; TRBD2 is a possible D gene (7 bases). This CDR3 region has 16 residues. Per germline, CDR1 SGHRS and CDR2 YFSETQ. V dropped 5 bases and J dropped 5 bases, with 21 bases sitting between them. CDR3 coding DNA: TGCGCCAGCAGTCTCCCCTCGGGGGGCGCGGGAGATACGCAGTATTTT. It translates to CASSLPSGGAGDTQYF.

This clone was counted between two and nine times. The V and J genes are TRBV7-8 and TRBJ2-2, with TRBD2 matching 9 bases. Germline V gene lookup returns CDR1 SGHVS and CDR2 FQNEAQ. The CDR3 totals 14 residues. The ends lost 7 bases at V and 5 bases at J; junction bases unmatched: 5. The CDR3 nucleotides read TGTGCCAGCAATGTAGCGGGAGAGACCGGGGAGCTGTTTTTT. Translating gives CASNVAGETGELFF.

V usage is TRBV11-3 and J usage is TRBJ1-4; D might be TRBD1 (5 bases). Trimming pared 0 bases from V and 6 bases from J, leaving 11 bases between. Germline V gene data show CDR1 as SGHNT and CDR2 as YENEEA. The CDR3 runs 15 residues. CDR3 DNA sequence: TGTGCCAGCAGCTTAGAGGGGCAGACGGATGAAAAACTGTTTTTT. Translation gives CASSLEGQTDEKLFF.

The genes are TRBV4-2 and TRBJ2-7; 7 bases match TRBD1. Germline assignment: CDR1 LGHNA and CDR2 YNFKEQ. This CDR3 region has 16 residues. The trim removed 7 bases at V and 3 bases at J, leaving 15 bases unmatched. The CDR3 loop reads CASIYTGAPTFYEQYV. Written as DNA, the CDR3 is TGTGCCAGCATATATACAGGGGCTCCTACTTTCTACGAGCAGTACGTC.

The gene calls are TRBV6-6 and TRBJ2-2; 7 positions agree with TRBD1. Germline V gene lookup returns CDR1 MNHNY and CDR2 SVGAGI (reference sequence). J lost 1 base, V lost 7 bases, and 3 bases had no gene match. The CDR3 has 14 residues. CDR3 sequence reads: CASITGENTGELFF. Written as DNA, the CDR3 is TGTGCCAGCATAACAGGGGAGAACACCGGGGAGCTGTTTTTT.

The chain is built from TRBV7-2 and TRBJ2-5, with D tentatively TRBD2 (6 bases). This CDR3 is 14 amino acids long. The germline V gene encodes CDR1 SGHTA and CDR2 FQGNSA. V lost 0 bases and J lost 7, with 12 bases in between. DNA for the CDR3: TGTGCCAGCAGCTTAGCCCCGGGAGCAGGGACCCAGTACTTC. It is translated as CASSLAPGAGTQYF.

V gene TRBV7-2 combines with J gene TRBJ2-1, with D possibly TRBD1 on 5 matching bases. Looked up from germline, CDR1 is SGHTA and CDR2 is FQGNSA. Trimming took 0 bases from V and 8 from J, leaving 8 bases between them. The CDR3 has 13 residues. CDR3: CASSLATVDEQFF. CDR3 bases: TGTGCCAGCAGCTTAGCGACAGTGGATGAGCAGTTCTTC.

The chain recombines TRBV11-1 with TRBJ1-1, with D unresolved. The length of the CDR3 is 11 residues. Germline CDR1 reads SGHAT; CDR2 reads FQDESV (reference sequence). Trimming shortened V by 1 base and J by 10 bases, and 7 bases separated the two germline ends. The CDR3 region is CASSLGPGAFF. The CDR3 bases are TGTGCCAGCAGCTTAGGCCCGGGAGCTTTCTTT.

The rearrangement uses TRBV30 and TRBJ2-3, with 13 bases fitting TRBD2. Germline CDR1 and CDR2: GTSNPN and SVGIG (reference sequence). Trimming cost V 5 bases and J 3 bases; bases outside gene matches: 5. The CDR3 is made up of 15 amino acids. The DNA for the CDR3 is TGTGCCTGGGCCAGGACTAGCGGGAGAACAGATACGCAGTATTTT. This gives the protein CAWARTSGRTDTQYF.

V is TRBV28 and J is TRBJ1-2; TRBD1 agrees at 11 bases. Per germline, CDR1 MDHEN and CDR2 SYDVKM. The CDR3 extends over 15 amino acids. V lost 5 bases and J lost 4; bases outside the gene matches: 6. In nucleotides, the CDR3 is TGTGCCAGCAGTGCATCCGGGACAGGGGGCTATGGCTACACCTTC. It encodes CASSASGTGGYGYTF.

V gene TRBV3-1 (or the pseudogene TRBV3-2) combines with J gene TRBJ2-3, with TRBD2 matching 7 bases. This CDR3 has 18 residues. Unmatched junction bases numbered 11, after V lost 1 base and J lost 1 base. Per germline, CDR1 LGHDT and CDR2 YNNKEL (reference sequence). The CDR3 DNA is TGTGCCAGCAGCCAAGGTCGCCTAGCGGACACCCGCACAGATACGCAGTATTTT. Translating it yields CASSQGRLADTRTDTQYF.